This T cell receptor beta chain stems from a study of graft-versus-host responses after intestinal transplantation. On the study more broadly: As for transplant type, recipients had multivisceral, liver-intestinal, or isolated intestinal grafts.

The CDR3 covers 13 residues. In germline, CDR1 is MNHEY, CDR2 SVGAGI. After removal of 6 bases from V and 8 bases from J, the junction contained 4 bases not matched to a gene. TCRdb keeps only in-frame clones here, not all; method: immunoSEQ multiplex PCR. The data hold over 85,000 clones, with about 93% observed a single time. Findings and caveats of the study: An association linked early post-transplant HvG declines with peak circulating GvH clone levels. Allografts of one patient group, those with graft-donor T cell macrochimerism, had high graft-versus-host to host-versus-graft clonal ratios.

A word on this clone: What it recognizes is unknown.

V is TRBV6-5 and J is TRBJ1-4; TRBD1 matches 9 bases. Sequenced material: unstimulated CD8+ T cells sorted from spleen or lymph node cells, taken before intestinal transplant. The TCR originated in a human donor who received an intestinal transplant. Written as DNA, the CDR3 is TGTGCCAGCAGACAGGGGGCAGACGAAAAACTGTTTTTT. It yields the protein CASRQGADEKLFF.